This TCR beta chain was found in a study of shared clonotypes between healthy human individuals. Study results and caveats: Incomplete sequencing of sorted subsets was indicated by rarefaction despite large depth. Across several donors, naive CD4 shared roughly 5%, naive CD8 over 3%, memory CD4 2.3%, memory CD8 under 0.5%.

TCRdb's copy holds only in-frame clones and misses some; the assay was immunoSEQ multiplex PCR. The sample consists of some 2 million clones, approximately 95% of them appearing once. On this clone itself: What it binds is unknown.

Naive CD8 cells comprised CD45RO-negative, CCR7-positively selected cells, excluding terminally differentiated effector memory CD45RA+ cells. V was shortened by 2 bases and J by 0 bases, with 14 bases between the two germline ends. This CDR3 contains 18 residues. The germline gives CDR1 MDHEN, CDR2 SYDVKM. Sequencing was carried out using naive CD8+ T cells sorted from blood. This TCR came from a man between 18 and 29 years old in good health. The chain employs TRBV28 and TRBJ1-6, with unresolved D. This CDR3 is CASSLAPKLSSYNSPLHF. For the CDR3, the DNA is TGTGCCAGCAGTTTAGCCCCTAAACTGAGCTCCTATAATTCACCCCTCCACTTT.